A single T cell receptor beta chain is shown here with its context. Generated by immunoSEQ multiplex PCR, the TCRdb table keeps only in-frame clones and is missing some. The profile shows around 9,000 clones, roughly 80% of them singletons. The sample belongs to a study of STAT5B mutations in CD4+ large granular lymphocyte leukemia. Germline CDR1 MNHEY, CDR2 SMNVEV (reference sequence). V was clipped by 10 bases and J by 4 bases, with 16 bases between them. The CDR3 is 13 amino acids. Padova, Helsinki and Shinshu hematology units supplied the CD4+ T-LGLL patients. The V call is TRBV27, the J call TRBJ1-2; a weak D match, TRBD1 (5 bases). The receptor's source is a man aged 60 to 75 with CD4+ T-cell large granular lymphocyte leukemia. Sequencing was performed on PBMCs. The CDR3 coding sequence is TGTGCCACCCCTTCGGGGCCCCTCTATGGCTACACCTTC. It specifies CATPSGPLYGYTF.